This T cell receptor beta chain emerged from a study of PD-L1 blockade in urothelial cancer. The data were produced by immunoSEQ multiplex PCR, yet TCRdb's version contains in-frame clones alone and is incomplete. Here the sample spans about 82,000 clones, more than 85% being singletons. This CDR3 is built from 14 residues. Germline V gives CDR1 SGDLS, CDR2 YYNGEE. The V end lost 3 bases, the J end lost 0 bases, and 7 bases lay between the germline ends. As concerns this clone: This specimen includes other DNA sequences encoding the same CDR3.

The rearrangement uses TRBV9 and TRBJ1-3, with a weak D call TRBD1 (5 bases). The receptor was isolated from a man in his 60s with urothelial cancer. This specimen consisted of PBMCs, obtained around atezolizumab (anti-PD-L1) treatment. This CDR3 reads CASSAGGSGNTIYF. DNA for the CDR3: TGTGCCAGCAGCGCGGGGGGCTCTGGAAACACCATATATTTT.